This record concerns one TCR beta chain sequence. From germline, CDR1 is DFQATT and CDR2 SNEGSKA (reference sequence). This CDR3 is 13 amino acids long. V was shortened by 6 bases and J by 2 bases, with 12 bases between the two germline ends. These data are taken from a study of CD8 T cells in Susac syndrome. A quantity of about 0.5 to 1 ug RNA underwent reverse transcription using random hexamers. TCRdb re-called the immunoSEQ multiplex PCR reads through MiXCR, storing one row per CDR3 protein. The sample comprises under 150,000 distinct CDR3 sequences, 95% of which are singletons, and about 0.14% rests with the top ten.

This receptor was identified in a human donor with Susac syndrome. The J gene is TRBJ2-3, the V gene TRBV20-1; D gene uncertain. Sequenced: CD4+ T cells from PBMCs. CDR3 protein: CSAPPHNTDTQYF. Here the CDR3 DNA reads TGCAGTGCCCCACCTCATAACACAGATACGCAGTATTTT.